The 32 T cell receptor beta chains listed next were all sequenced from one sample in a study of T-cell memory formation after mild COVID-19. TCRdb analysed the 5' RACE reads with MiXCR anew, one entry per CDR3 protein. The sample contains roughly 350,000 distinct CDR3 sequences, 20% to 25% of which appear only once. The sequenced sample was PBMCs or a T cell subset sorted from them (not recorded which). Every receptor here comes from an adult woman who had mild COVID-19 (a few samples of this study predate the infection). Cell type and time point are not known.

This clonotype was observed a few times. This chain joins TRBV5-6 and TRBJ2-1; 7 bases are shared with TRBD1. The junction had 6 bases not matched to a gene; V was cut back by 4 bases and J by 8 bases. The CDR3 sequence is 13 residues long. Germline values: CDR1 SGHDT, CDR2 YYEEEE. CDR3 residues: CASSTYRGYEQFF. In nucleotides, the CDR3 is TGTGCCAGCAGCACGTACAGGGGATATGAGCAGTTCTTC. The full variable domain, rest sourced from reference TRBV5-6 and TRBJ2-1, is DAGVTQSPTHLIKTRGQQVTLRCSPKSGHDTVSWYQQALGQGPQFIFQYYEEEERQRGNFPDRFSGHQFPNYSSELNVNALLLGDSALYLCASSTYRGYEQFFGPGTRLTVL.

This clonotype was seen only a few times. The CDR3 protein is CASTPRTADTQYF. CDR3 bases: TGTGCCAGCACCCCCCGCACGGCAGATACGCAGTATTTT. J is TRBJ2-3 and V is TRBV7-8, with D hard to call. V dropped 7 bases and J dropped 4 bases, with 12 bases sitting between them. The CDR3 has 13 amino acids. In germline, CDR1 is SGHVS, CDR2 FQNEAQ. Full variable domain (outside the CDR3, taken from reference TRBV7-8 and TRBJ2-3): GAGVSQSPRYKVAKRGQDVALRCDPISGHVSLFWYQQALGQGPEFLTYFQNEAQLDKSGLPSDRFFAERPEGSVSTLKIQRTQQEDSAVYLCASTPRTADTQYFGPGTRLTVL.

The CDR3: CASGLDASGNTIYF. The DNA for the CDR3 is TGTGCTAGTGGTCTGGACGCCTCTGGAAACACCATATATTTT. The chain links TRBV12-5 to TRBJ1-3; D is unresolved. The CDR3 contains 14 residues. The germline V and J ends were trimmed by 5 bases and 0 bases, with 8 bases remaining between them. The germline gives CDR1 LGHNT, CDR2 FRNRAP.

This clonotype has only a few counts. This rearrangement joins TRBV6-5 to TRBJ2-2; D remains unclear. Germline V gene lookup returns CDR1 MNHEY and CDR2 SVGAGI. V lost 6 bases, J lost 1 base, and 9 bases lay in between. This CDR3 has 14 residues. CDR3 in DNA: TGTGCCAGCAGAACCGCCCTGAACACCGGGGAGCTGTTTTTT. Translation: CASRTALNTGELFF.

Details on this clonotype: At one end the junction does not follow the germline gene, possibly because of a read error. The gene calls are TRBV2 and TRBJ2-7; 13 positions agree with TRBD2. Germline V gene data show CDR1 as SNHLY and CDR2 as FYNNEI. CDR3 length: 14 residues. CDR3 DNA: TGTGCCAGCAGGGGACTAGCGGGACGCTACGATCAGTACTTC. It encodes CASRGLAGRYDQYF.

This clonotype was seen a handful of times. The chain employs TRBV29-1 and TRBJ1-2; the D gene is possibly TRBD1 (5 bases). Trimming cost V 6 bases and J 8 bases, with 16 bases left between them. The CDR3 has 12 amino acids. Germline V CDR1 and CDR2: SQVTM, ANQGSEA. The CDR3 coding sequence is TGCAGCGTAGTAATGGGGGGTGGCGGCTACACCTTC. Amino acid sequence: CSVVMGGGGYTF.

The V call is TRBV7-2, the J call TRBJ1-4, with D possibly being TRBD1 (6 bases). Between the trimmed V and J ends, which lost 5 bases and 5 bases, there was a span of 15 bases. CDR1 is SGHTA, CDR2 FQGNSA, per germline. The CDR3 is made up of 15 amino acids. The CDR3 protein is CASSQQRTVNEKLFF. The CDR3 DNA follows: TGTGCCAGCAGCCAACAGAGGACAGTGAATGAAAAACTGTTTTTT. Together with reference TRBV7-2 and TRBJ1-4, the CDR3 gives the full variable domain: GAGVSQSPSNKVTEKGKDVELRCDPISGHTALYWYRQSLGQGLEFLIYFQGNSAPDKSGLPSDRFSAERTGGSVSTLTIQRTQQEDSAVYLCASSQQRTVNEKLFFGSGTQLSVL.

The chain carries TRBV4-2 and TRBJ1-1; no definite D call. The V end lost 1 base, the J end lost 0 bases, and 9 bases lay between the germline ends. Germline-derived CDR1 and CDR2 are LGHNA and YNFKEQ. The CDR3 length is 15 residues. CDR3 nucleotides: TGTGCCAGCAGCCAAGGGGTGGGGATGAACACTGAAGCTTTCTTT. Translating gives CASSQGVGMNTEAFF.

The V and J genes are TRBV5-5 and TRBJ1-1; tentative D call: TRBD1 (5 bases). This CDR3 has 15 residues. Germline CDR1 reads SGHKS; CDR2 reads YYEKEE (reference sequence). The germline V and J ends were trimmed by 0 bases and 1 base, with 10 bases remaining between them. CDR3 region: CASSLVGGKNTEAFF. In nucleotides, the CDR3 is TGTGCCAGCAGCTTGGTGGGGGGAAAGAACACTGAAGCTTTCTTT. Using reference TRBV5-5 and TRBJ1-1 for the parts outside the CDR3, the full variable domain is DAGVTQSPTHLIKTRGQQVTLRCSPISGHKSVSWYQQVLGQGPQFIFQYYEKEERGRGNFPDRFSARQFPNYSSELNVNALLLGDSALYLCASSLVGGKNTEAFFGQGTRLTVV.

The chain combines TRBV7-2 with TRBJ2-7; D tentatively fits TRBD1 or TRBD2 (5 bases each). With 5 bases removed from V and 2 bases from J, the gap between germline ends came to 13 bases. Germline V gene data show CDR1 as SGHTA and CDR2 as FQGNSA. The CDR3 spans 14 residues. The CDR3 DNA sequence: TGTGCCAGCAGCCACGGGACGGCTGCCTACGAGCAGTACTTC. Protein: CASSHGTAAYEQYF.

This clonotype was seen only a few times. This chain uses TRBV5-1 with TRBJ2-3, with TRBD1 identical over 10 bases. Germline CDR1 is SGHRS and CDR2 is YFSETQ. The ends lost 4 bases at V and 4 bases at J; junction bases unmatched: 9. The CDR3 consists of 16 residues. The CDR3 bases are TGCGCCAGCAGCCATGGTGGGACAGGGGTCCCAGATACGCAGTATTTT. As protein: CASSHGGTGVPDTQYF.

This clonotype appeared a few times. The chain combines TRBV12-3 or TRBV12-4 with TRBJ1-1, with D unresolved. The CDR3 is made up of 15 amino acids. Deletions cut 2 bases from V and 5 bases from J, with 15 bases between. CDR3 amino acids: CASSLLNYVDTEAFF. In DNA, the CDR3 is TGTGCCAGCAGTTTACTCAACTACGTAGATACTGAAGCTTTCTTT.

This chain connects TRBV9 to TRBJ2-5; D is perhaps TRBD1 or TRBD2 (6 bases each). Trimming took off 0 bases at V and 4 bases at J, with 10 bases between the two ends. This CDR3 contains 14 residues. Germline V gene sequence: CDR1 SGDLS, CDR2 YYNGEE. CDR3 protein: CASSVAWGAETQYF. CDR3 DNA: TGTGCCAGCAGCGTAGCTTGGGGGGCAGAGACCCAGTACTTC.

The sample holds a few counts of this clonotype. CDR3 amino acids: CASRDRVWDSPLHF. The CDR3 bases are TGTGCCAGCAGGGACAGGGTATGGGATTCACCCCTCCACTTT. The chain recombines TRBV14 with TRBJ1-6; 8 bases map to TRBD1. Germline V gives CDR1 SGHDN, CDR2 FVKESK. This CDR3 region has 14 residues. The trim removed 6 bases at V and 8 bases at J, leaving 6 bases unmatched.

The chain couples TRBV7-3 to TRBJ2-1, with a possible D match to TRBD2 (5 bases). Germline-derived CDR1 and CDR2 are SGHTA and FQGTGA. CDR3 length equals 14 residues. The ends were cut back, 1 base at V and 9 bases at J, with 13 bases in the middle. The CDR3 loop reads CASSLITDRGEQFF. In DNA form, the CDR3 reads TGTGCCAGCAGCTTAATAACGGACCGGGGTGAGCAGTTCTTC. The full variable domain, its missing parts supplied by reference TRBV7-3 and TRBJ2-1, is GAGVSQTPSNKVTEKGKYVELRCDPISGHTALYWYRQSLGQGPEFLIYFQGTGAADDSGLPNDRFFAVRPEGSVSTLKIQRTERGDSAVYLCASSLITDRGEQFFGPGTRLTVL.

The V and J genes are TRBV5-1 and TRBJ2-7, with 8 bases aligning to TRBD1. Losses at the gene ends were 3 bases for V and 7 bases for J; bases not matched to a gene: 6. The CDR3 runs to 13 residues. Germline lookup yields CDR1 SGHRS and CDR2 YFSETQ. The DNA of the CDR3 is TGCGCCAGCAGCTGGACAGGGAGTCAAGAGCAGTACTTC. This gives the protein CASSWTGSQEQYF.

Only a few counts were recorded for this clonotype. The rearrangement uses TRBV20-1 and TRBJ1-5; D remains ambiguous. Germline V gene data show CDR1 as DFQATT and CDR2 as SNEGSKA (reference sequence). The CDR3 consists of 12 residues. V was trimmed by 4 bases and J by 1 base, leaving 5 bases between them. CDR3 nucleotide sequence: TGCAGTGCTACCGACAGCAATCAGCCCCAGCATTTT. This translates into CSATDSNQPQHF.

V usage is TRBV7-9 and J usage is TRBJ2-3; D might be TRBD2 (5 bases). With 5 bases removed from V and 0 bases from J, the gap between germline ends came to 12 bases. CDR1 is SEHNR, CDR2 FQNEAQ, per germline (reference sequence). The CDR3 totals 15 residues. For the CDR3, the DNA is TGTGCCAGCAGCGCTGGAGGCAGTAGCACAGATACGCAGTATTTT. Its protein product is CASSAGGSSTDTQYF.

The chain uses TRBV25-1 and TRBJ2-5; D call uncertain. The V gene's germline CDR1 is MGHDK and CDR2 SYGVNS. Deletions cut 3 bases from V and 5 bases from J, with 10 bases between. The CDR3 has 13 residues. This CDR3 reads CASSEGPPETQYF. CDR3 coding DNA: TGTGCCAGCAGTGAGGGTCCACCGGAGACCCAGTACTTC. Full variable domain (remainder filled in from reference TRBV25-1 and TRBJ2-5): EADIYQTPRYLVIGTGKKITLECSQTMGHDKMYWYQQDPGMELHLIHYSYGVNSTEKGDLSSESTVSRIRTEHFPLTLESARPSHTSQYLCASSEGPPETQYFGPGTRLLVL.

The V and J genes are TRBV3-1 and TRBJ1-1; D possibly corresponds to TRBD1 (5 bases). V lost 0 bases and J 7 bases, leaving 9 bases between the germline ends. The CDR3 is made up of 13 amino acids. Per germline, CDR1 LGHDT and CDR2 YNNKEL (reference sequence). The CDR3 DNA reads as TGTGCCAGCAGCCAAGATGGGGCCCGTGAAGCTTTCTTT. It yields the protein CASSQDGAREAFF.

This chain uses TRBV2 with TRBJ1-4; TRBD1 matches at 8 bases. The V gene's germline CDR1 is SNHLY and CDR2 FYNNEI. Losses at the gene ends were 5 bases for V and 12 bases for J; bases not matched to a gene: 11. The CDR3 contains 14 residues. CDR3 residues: CASSPTGAAGELFF. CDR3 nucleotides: TGTGCCAGCAGTCCGACAGGGGCCGCCGGGGAACTGTTTTTT.

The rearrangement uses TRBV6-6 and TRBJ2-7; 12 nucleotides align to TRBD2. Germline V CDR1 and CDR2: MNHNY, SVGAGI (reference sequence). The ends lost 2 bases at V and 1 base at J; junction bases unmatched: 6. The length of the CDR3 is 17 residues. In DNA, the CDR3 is TGTGCCAGCAGTTACCGCCCGACTAGCGGGAGTTCCTACGAGCAGTACTTC. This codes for CASSYRPTSGSSYEQYF.

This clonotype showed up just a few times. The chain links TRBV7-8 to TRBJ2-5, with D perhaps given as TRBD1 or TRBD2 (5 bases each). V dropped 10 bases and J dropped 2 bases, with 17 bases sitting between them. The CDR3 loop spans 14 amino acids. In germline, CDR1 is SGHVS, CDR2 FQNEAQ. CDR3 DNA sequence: TGTGCCACCACGGTGAGAGGGGCACAAGAGACCCAGTACTTC. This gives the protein CATTVRGAQETQYF.

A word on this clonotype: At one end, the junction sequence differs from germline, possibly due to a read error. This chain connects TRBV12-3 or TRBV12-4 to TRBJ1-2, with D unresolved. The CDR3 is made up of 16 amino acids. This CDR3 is CASSYRGGPSNYGYTF. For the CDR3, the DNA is TGCGCCAGCAGTTATCGGGGTGGCCCTTCTAACTATGGCTACACCTTC.

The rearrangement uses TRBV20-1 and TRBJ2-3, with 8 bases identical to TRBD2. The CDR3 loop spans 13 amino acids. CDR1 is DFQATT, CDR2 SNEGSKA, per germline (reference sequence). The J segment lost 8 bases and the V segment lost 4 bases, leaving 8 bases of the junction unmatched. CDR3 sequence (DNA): TGCAGTGCTACGGCAGCGGGACTAGGTACGCAGTATTTT. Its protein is CSATAAGLGTQYF.

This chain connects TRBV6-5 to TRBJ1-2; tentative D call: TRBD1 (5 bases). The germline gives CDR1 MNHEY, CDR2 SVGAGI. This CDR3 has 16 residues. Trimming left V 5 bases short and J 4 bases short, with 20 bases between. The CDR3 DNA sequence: TGTGCCAGCAGTAGGGGTGGGTCAGGATCACGCTATGGCTACACCTTC. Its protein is CASSRGGSGSRYGYTF.

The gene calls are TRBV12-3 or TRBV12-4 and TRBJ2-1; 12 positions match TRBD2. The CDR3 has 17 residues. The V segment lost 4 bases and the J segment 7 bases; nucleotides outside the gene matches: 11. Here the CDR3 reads CASSSRLAGGPGNEQFF. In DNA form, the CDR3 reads TGTGCCAGCAGTTCACGGCTAGCGGGAGGGCCGGGGAATGAGCAGTTCTTC.

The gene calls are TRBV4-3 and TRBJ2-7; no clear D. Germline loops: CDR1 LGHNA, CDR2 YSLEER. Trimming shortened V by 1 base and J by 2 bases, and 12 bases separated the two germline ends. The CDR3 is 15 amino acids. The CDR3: CASSQGYLSPYEQYF. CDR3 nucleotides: TGCGCCAGCAGCCAAGGGTACCTCTCTCCCTACGAGCAGTACTTC.

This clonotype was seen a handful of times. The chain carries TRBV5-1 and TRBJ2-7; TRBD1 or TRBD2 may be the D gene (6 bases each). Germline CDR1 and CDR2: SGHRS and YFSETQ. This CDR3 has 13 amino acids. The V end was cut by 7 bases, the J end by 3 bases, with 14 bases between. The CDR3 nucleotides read TGCGCCAGCGACGACGGAGGGGGCTACGAGCAGTACTTC. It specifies CASDDGGGYEQYF.

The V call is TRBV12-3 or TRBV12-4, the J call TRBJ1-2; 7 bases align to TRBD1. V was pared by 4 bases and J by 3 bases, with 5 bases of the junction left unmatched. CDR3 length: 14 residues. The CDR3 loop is CASSWTGLDYGYTF. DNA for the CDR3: TGTGCCAGCAGTTGGACAGGCCTCGACTATGGCTACACCTTC.

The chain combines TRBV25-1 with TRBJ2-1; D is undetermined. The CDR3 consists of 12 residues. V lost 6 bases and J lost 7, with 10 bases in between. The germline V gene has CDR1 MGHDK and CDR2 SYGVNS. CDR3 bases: TGTGCCAGCAGGAGCGTCGGGAATGAGCAGTTCTTC. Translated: CASRSVGNEQFF.

The CDR3 DNA follows: TGCAGTGCCCCGGACACCCGACGTATCCAAGAGACCCAGTACTTC. Its translation is CSAPDTRRIQETQYF. The gene calls are TRBV20-1 and TRBJ2-5; weak D call: TRBD1 (5 bases). Germline V gives CDR1 DFQATT, CDR2 SNEGSKA (reference sequence). The ends were cut back, 6 bases at V and 1 base at J, with 18 bases in the middle. CDR3 length: 15 residues.